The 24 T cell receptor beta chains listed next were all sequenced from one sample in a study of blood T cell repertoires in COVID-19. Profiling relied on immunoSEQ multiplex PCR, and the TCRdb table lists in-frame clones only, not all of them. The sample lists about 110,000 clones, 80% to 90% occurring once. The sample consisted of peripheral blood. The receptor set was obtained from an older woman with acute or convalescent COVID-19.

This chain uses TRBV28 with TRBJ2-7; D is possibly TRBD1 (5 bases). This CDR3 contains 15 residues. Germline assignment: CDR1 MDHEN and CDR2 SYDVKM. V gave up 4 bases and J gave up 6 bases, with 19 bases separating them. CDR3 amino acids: CASSSQGQLYREQYF. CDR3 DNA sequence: TGTGCCAGCAGTTCTCAGGGCCAATTGTATCGCGAGCAGTACTTC.

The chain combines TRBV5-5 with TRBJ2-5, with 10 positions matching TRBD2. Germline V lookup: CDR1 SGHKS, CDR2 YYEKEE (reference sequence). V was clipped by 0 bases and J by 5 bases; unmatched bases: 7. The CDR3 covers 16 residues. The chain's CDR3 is CASSLVSGGAGETQYF. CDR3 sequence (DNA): TGTGCCAGCAGCTTGGTGAGCGGGGGGGCTGGCGAGACCCAGTACTTC.

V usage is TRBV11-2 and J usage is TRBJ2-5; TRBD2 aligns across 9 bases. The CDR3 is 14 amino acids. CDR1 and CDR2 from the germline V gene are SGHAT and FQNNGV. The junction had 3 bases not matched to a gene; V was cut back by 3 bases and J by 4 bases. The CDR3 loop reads CASSFTLAGETQYF. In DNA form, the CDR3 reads TGTGCCAGCAGCTTCACACTAGCGGGAGAGACCCAGTACTTC.

The CDR3 DNA reads as TGTGCCAGTAACAGGAGGGATTCACCCCTCCACTTT. It specifies CASNRRDSPLHF. The gene calls are TRBV2 and TRBJ1-6; D is possibly TRBD1 (5 bases). V was trimmed by 9 bases and J by 8 bases, leaving 11 bases between them. The CDR3 length is 12 residues. Germline assignment: CDR1 SNHLY and CDR2 FYNNEI.

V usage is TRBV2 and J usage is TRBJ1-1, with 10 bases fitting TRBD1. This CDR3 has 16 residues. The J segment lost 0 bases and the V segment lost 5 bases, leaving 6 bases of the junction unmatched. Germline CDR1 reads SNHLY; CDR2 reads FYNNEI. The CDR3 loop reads CASSRDRGNMNTEAFF. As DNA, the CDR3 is TGTGCCAGCAGTCGGGACAGGGGAAACATGAACACTGAAGCTTTCTTT.

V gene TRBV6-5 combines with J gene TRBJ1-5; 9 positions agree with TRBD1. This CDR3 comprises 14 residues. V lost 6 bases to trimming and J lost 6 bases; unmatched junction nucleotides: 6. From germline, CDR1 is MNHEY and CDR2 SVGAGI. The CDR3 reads CASSPGTGSQPQHF. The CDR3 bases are TGTGCCAGCAGCCCCGGGACAGGGAGTCAGCCCCAGCATTTT.

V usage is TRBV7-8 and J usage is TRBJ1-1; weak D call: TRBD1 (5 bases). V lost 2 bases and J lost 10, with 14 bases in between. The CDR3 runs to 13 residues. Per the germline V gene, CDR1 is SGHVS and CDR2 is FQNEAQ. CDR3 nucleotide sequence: TGTGCCAGCAGCTTACCCTCGTTGGGGCGAGCTTTCTTT. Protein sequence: CASSLPSLGRAFF. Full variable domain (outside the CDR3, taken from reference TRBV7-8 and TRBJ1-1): GAGVSQSPRYKVAKRGQDVALRCDPISGHVSLFWYQQALGQGPEFLTYFQNEAQLDKSGLPSDRFFAERPEGSVSTLKIQRTQQEDSAVYLCASSLPSLGRAFFGQGTRLTVV.

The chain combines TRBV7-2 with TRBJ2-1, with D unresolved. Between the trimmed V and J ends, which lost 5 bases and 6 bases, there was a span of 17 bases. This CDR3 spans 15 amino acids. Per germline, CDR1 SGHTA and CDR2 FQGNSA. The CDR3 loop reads CASSPTADGTNEQFF. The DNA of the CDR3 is TGTGCCAGCAGCCCAACAGCAGACGGCACCAATGAGCAGTTCTTC.

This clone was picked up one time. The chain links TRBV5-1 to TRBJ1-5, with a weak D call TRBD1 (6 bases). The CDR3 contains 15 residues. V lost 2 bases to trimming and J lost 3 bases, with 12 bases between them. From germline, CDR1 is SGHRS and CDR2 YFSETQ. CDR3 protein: CASSFFPGVNQPQHF. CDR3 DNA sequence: TGCGCCAGCAGCTTTTTCCCAGGGGTCAATCAGCCCCAGCATTTT.

The CDR3 loop reads CASSYGNGGVNYGYTF. The DNA of the CDR3 is TGTGCCAGCAGTTACGGGAACGGGGGTGTTAACTATGGCTACACCTTC. This chain joins TRBV6-5 and TRBJ1-2; tentatively, D is TRBD1 (5 bases). Germline-derived CDR1 and CDR2 are MNHEY and SVGAGI. Trimming pared 2 bases from V and 1 base from J, leaving 14 bases between. This CDR3 is built from 16 residues.

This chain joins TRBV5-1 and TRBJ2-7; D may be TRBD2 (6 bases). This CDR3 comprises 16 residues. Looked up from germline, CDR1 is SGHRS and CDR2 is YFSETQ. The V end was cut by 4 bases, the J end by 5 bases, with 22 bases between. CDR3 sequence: CASSAGTRTVSDEQYF. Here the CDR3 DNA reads TGCGCCAGCAGCGCGGGAACGAGGACCGTATCGGACGAGCAGTACTTC.

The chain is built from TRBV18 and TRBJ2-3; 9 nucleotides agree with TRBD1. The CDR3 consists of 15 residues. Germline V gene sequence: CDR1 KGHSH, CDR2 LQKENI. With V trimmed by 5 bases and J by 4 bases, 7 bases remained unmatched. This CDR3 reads CASSNTGGDADTQYF. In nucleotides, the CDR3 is TGTGCCAGCTCAAATACAGGGGGCGACGCAGATACGCAGTATTTT.

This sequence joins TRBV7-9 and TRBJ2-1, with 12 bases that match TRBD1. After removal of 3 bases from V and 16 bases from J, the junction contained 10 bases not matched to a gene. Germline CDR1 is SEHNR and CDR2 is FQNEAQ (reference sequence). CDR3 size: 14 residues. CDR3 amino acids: CASSLPGQGARYFF. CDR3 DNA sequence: TGTGCCAGCAGCTTGCCGGGACAGGGGGCGCGCTACTTCTTC.

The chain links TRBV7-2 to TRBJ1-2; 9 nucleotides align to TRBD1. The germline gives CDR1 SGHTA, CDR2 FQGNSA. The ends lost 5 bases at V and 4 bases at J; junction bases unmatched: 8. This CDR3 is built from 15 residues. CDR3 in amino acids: CASSLEDRGIYGYTF. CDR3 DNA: TGTGCCAGCAGCCTAGAGGACAGGGGCATCTATGGCTACACCTTC.

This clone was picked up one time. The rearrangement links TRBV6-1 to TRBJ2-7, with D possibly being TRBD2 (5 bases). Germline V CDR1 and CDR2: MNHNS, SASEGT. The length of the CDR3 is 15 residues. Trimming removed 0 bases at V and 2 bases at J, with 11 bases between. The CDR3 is CASSEAPRVTYEQYF. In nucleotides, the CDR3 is TGTGCCAGCAGTGAAGCGCCGCGGGTTACCTACGAGCAGTACTTC.

CDR3 nucleotide sequence: TGTGCCAGCAGCTTAGACAGGGCCCACGAGCAGTACTTC. This gives the protein CASSLDRAHEQYF. V is TRBV11-3 and J is TRBJ2-7; D perhaps matches TRBD1 (5 bases). Trimming took off 0 bases at V and 5 bases at J, with 8 bases between the two ends. CDR1 is SGHNT, CDR2 YENEEA, per germline. The CDR3 totals 13 residues.

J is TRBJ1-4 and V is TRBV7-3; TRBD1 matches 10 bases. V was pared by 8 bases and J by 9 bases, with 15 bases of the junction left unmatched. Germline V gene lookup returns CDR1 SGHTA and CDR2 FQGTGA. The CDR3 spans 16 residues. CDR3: CASGQGLRDRGKKLFF. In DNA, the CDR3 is TGTGCCAGCGGCCAAGGGTTGCGGGACAGGGGAAAAAAACTGTTTTTT.

The CDR3 reads CASSPWDRGIYGYTF. CDR3 in DNA: TGTGCCAGCAGCCCATGGGACAGGGGAATATATGGCTACACCTTC. The chain links TRBV6-5 to TRBJ1-2, with 10 bases lining up with TRBD1. The CDR3 covers 15 residues. After removal of 6 bases from V and 5 bases from J, the junction contained 9 bases not matched to a gene. The germline CDR1 and CDR2 sequences are MNHEY and SVGAGI.

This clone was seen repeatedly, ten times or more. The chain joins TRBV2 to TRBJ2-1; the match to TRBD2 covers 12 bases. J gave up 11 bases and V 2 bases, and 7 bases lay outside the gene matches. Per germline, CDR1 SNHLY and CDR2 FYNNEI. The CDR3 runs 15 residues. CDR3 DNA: TGTGCCAGCAGTGAATTGTCTAGCGGGGGGGGTCAGCAGTTCTTC. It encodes CASSELSSGGGQQFF.

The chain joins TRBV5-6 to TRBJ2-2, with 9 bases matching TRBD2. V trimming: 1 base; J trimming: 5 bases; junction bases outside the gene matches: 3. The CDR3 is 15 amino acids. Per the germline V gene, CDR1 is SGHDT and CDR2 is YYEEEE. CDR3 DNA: TGTGCCAGCAGCTTGATTAGCGGGGGAACCGGGGAGCTGTTTTTT. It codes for CASSLISGGTGELFF. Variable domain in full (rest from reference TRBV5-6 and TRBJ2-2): DAGVTQSPTHLIKTRGQQVTLRCSPKSGHDTVSWYQQALGQGPQFIFQYYEEEERQRGNFPDRFSGHQFPNYSSELNVNALLLGDSALYLCASSLISGGTGELFFGEGSRLTVL.

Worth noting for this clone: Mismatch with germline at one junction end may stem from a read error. The CDR3 region has the DNA TGTGCCAGCAGTTTGGCCCATCCGGGACAGGGGGCCCACTTC. It encodes CASSLAHPGQGAHF. This rearrangement joins TRBV28 to TRBJ2-7; TRBD1 matches 12 bases. The CDR3 has 14 amino acids. CDR1 is MDHEN, CDR2 SYDVKM, per germline.

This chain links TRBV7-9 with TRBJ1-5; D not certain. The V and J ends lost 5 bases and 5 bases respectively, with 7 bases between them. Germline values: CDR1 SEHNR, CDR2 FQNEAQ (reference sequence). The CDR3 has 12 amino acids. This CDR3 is CASSPGDQPQHF. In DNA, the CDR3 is TGTGCCAGCAGCCCCGGTGATCAGCCCCAGCATTTT.

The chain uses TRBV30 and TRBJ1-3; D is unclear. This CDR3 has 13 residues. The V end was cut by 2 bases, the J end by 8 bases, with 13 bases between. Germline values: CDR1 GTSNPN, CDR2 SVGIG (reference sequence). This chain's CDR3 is CAWSLSGRDTIYF. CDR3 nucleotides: TGTGCCTGGAGTTTGTCCGGCCGGGACACCATATATTTT.

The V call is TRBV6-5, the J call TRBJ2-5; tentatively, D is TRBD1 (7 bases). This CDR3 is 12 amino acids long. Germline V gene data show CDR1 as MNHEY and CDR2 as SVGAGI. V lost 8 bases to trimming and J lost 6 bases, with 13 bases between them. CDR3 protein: CASGRTGQTQYF. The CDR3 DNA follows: TGTGCCAGCGGGAGGACAGGTCAGACCCAGTACTTC.